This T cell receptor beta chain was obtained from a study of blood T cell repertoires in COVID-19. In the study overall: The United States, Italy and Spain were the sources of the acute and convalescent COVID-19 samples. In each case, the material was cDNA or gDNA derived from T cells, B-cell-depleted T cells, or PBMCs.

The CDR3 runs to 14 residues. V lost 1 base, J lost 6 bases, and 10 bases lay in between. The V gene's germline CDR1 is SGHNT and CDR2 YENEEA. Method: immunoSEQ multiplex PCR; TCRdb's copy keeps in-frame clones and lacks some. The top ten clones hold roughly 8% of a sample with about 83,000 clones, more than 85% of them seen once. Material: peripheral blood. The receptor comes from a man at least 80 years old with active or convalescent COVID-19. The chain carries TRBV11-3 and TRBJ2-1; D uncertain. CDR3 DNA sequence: TGTGCCAGCAGCTTAGGCAGGTCAAGCAATGAGCAGTTCTTC. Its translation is CASSLGRSSNEQFF.